The 32 T cell receptor beta chains in this list originate from one sample, sequenced in a study of CD4 T cells in relation to SARS-CoV-2 and coronaviruses. Before the COVID-19 pandemic, during about 2010-2019, CD4+ T cells were taken from unexposed donors. Using immunoSEQ multiplex PCR, the repertoire was profiled, and TCRdb retains in-frame clones only, with some absent. This table holds around 65,000 clones, 87% found once. The sequenced sample consisted of memory CD4+ T cells from PBMCs. These receptors originate from a human donor in good health.

The rearrangement links TRBV18 to TRBJ2-2; possible D gene TRBD2, 5 bases. The germline V gene encodes CDR1 KGHSH and CDR2 LQKENI. V lost 3 bases and J lost 5, with 13 bases in between. CDR3 length equals 15 residues. The DNA for the CDR3 is TGTGCCAGCTCACCGAGGGTCAGTTCGACCGGGGAGCTGTTTTTT. Its protein is CASSPRVSSTGELFF.

This clone appeared a few times. This rearrangement joins TRBV7-2 to TRBJ2-7, with 9 bases matching TRBD1. Losses at the gene ends were 5 bases for V and 3 bases for J; bases not matched to a gene: 8. This CDR3 has 15 residues. Germline loops: CDR1 SGHTA, CDR2 FQGNSA. The CDR3, as DNA: TGTGCCAGCAGCACTACAGGGGGCACCCTCTACGAGCAGTACTTC. Protein sequence: CASSTTGGTLYEQYF.

The gene calls are TRBV7-2 and TRBJ1-6; possibly TRBD1 for D (5 bases). Trimming shortened V by 5 bases and J by 14 bases, and 19 bases separated the two germline ends. This CDR3 comprises 14 residues. CDR1 is SGHTA and CDR2 is FQGNSA in the germline V gene. In DNA, the CDR3 is TGTGCCAGCAGCCAATCGACAGTTGTCACAACCCTCCACTTT. Amino acid sequence: CASSQSTVVTTLHF.

The J gene is TRBJ1-3, the V gene TRBV30; D remains ambiguous. CDR3 length: 13 amino acids. V was trimmed by 0 bases and J by 4 bases, leaving 7 bases between them. Germline V gives CDR1 GTSNPN, CDR2 SVGIG (reference sequence). CDR3 DNA sequence: TGTGCCTGGAGTGTAGCCAGGGGAAACACCATATATTTT. Encoded protein: CAWSVARGNTIYF. The whole variable domain, remainder taken from reference TRBV30 and TRBJ1-3, is SQTIHQWPATLVQPVGSPLSLECTVEGTSNPNLYWYRQAAGRGLQLLFYSVGIGQISSEVPQNLSASRPQDRQFILSSKKLLLSDSGFYLCAWSVARGNTIYFGEGSWLTVV.

This rearrangement joins TRBV3-1 (or the pseudogene TRBV3-2) to TRBJ1-2; perhaps TRBD1 as D (6 bases). CDR1 and CDR2 (germline): LGHDT, YNNKEL (reference sequence). The CDR3 spans 13 residues. V dropped 4 bases and J dropped 6 bases, with 12 bases sitting between them. The CDR3 sequence is CASSPTGADGYTF. Here the CDR3 DNA reads TGTGCCAGCAGCCCGACGGGGGCGGATGGCTACACCTTC.

The chain has TRBV18 and TRBJ2-5; the D gene could be TRBD1 or TRBD2 (6 bases each). Germline values: CDR1 KGHSH, CDR2 LQKENI. V lost 3 bases to trimming and J lost 7 bases, with 12 bases between them. CDR3 size: 13 residues. CDR3 region: CASSPSEGGTQYF. The CDR3 DNA follows: TGTGCCAGCTCACCGAGTGAGGGGGGGACCCAGTACTTC.

The chain joins TRBV5-4 to TRBJ1-1; the match to TRBD1 covers 8 bases. Germline V lookup: CDR1 SGHNT, CDR2 YYREEE (reference sequence). The trim removed 4 bases at V and 7 bases at J, leaving 6 bases unmatched. The CDR3 is 13 residues long. CDR3 in amino acids: CASSRDRQGEAFF. The CDR3 DNA reads as TGTGCCAGCAGCCGGGACAGGCAAGGTGAAGCTTTCTTT.

J is TRBJ2-7 and V is TRBV7-2, with 10 bases matching TRBD1. The CDR3 contains 15 residues. Germline CDR1 is SGHTA and CDR2 is FQGNSA. Unmatched junction bases numbered 6, after V lost 6 bases and J lost 1 base. CDR3 DNA: TGTGCCAGCAGGAAGACGGGACAGGGGTCCTACGAGCAGTACTTC. Residues: CASRKTGQGSYEQYF.

The chain carries TRBV6-2 or TRBV6-3 and TRBJ2-7; 7 bases are shared with TRBD2. V dropped 6 bases and J dropped 7; count of bases not matched to a gene: 9. CDR3 size: 13 residues. The germline CDR1 and CDR2 sequences are MNHEY and SVGEGT. The CDR3 DNA reads TGTGCCAGCAGCCGTGCTTCCGGGGGGGAGCAGTACTTC. It yields the protein CASSRASGGEQYF.

J is TRBJ2-1 and V is TRBV3-1 (or the pseudogene TRBV3-2); D is ambiguous. CDR3 size: 13 residues. V was cut by 4 bases and J by 4 bases, with 8 bases left in between. CDR1 is LGHDT, CDR2 YNNKEL, per germline (reference sequence). The CDR3 DNA is TGTGCCAGCAGCCCGGACGCTTACAATGAGCAGTTCTTC. This translates into CASSPDAYNEQFF.

There are a few counts of this clone. The CDR3 nucleotides read TGCGCCAGCAGCCCGGACGGGGAGGAAAAACTGTTTTTT. The encoded protein is CASSPDGEEKLFF. The gene calls are TRBV5-1 and TRBJ1-4; D remains unclear. The germline gives CDR1 SGHRS, CDR2 YFSETQ. The length of the CDR3 is 13 residues. V was cut by 4 bases and J by 8 bases, with 12 bases left in between. The complete variable domain, with remaining parts taken from reference TRBV5-1 and TRBJ1-4, reads KAGVTQTPRYLIKTRGQQVTLSCSPISGHRSVSWYQQTPGQGLQFLFEYFSETQRNKGNFPGRFSGRQFSNSRSEMNVSTLELGDSALYLCASSPDGEEKLFFGSGTQLSVL.

The J gene is TRBJ1-4, the V gene TRBV19; D is perhaps TRBD1 (5 bases). The CDR3 has 16 residues. Germline V lookup: CDR1 LNHDA, CDR2 SQIVND (reference sequence). V lost 3 bases, J lost 8 bases, and 19 bases lay in between. In DNA form, the CDR3 reads TGTGCCAGTAGTATTCTGGGGGTTCGGGTAGGAGAAAAACTGTTTTTT. It specifies CASSILGVRVGEKLFF.

The chain is built from TRBV27 and TRBJ2-7; 9 nucleotides match TRBD1. This CDR3 spans 16 amino acids. V lost 6 bases, J lost 2 bases, and 11 bases stayed unmatched. Per the germline V gene, CDR1 is MNHEY and CDR2 is SMNVEV (reference sequence). In DNA, the CDR3 is TGTGCCAGCAGCTTCGCCCGGGACAGGGTGACCTACGAGCAGTACTTC. Protein: CASSFARDRVTYEQYF.

This clone was observed a few times. The chain couples TRBV28 to TRBJ1-5; a possible D gene is TRBD1 (5 bases). This CDR3 is 15 amino acids long. Germline V gene data show CDR1 as MDHEN and CDR2 as SYDVKM. V shed 7 bases and J shed 9 bases, with 22 bases lying between them. The CDR3 loop is CASTPERDGLWPQHF. CDR3 nucleotide sequence: TGTGCCAGCACCCCAGAGCGGGACGGCTTATGGCCCCAGCATTTT.

This chain joins TRBV6-5 and TRBJ2-1, with 14 bases matching TRBD2. CDR1 MNHEY and CDR2 SVGAGI come from the germline V gene. Trimming cost V 8 bases and J 8 bases; bases outside gene matches: 5. This CDR3 spans 14 amino acids. The CDR3 is CASGGLAGGYEQFF. CDR3 in DNA: TGTGCCAGCGGAGGACTAGCGGGGGGCTATGAGCAGTTCTTC.

This clone was found once. V and J are TRBV5-4 and TRBJ2-3; 14 nucleotides line up with TRBD2. The CDR3 is 18 amino acids. V lost 3 bases, J lost 5 bases, and 11 bases stayed unmatched. The germline V gene has CDR1 SGHNT and CDR2 YYREEE (reference sequence). CDR3: CASSSSLMGLAGEDTQYF. CDR3 coding DNA: TGTGCCAGCAGCTCAAGTCTTATGGGACTAGCGGGAGAAGATACGCAGTATTTT. Full variable domain (outside the CDR3, taken from reference TRBV5-4 and TRBJ2-3): ETGVTQSPTHLIKTRGQQVTLRCSSQSGHNTVSWYQQALGQGPQFIFQYYREEENGRGNFPPRFSGLQFPNYSSELNVNALELDDSALYLCASSSSLMGLAGEDTQYFGPGTRLTVL.

The chain joins TRBV28 to TRBJ1-3; possible D gene TRBD1, 5 bases. From germline, CDR1 is MDHEN and CDR2 SYDVKM. The CDR3 contains 14 residues. V gave up 4 bases and J gave up 8 bases, with 15 bases separating them. The CDR3 reads CASSSRQGGDTIYF. The CDR3 bases are TGTGCCAGCAGTTCGAGGCAGGGTGGGGACACCATATATTTT.

The chain is built from TRBV18 and TRBJ1-2, with D perhaps TRBD1 (6 bases). The CDR3 spans 15 residues. The V gene's germline CDR1 is KGHSH and CDR2 LQKENI. V lost 2 bases and J 4 bases, leaving 14 bases between the germline ends. In DNA, the CDR3 is TGTGCCAGCTCACCAGGGGGGGCAAACGGCTATGGCTACACCTTC. It codes for CASSPGGANGYGYTF.

The chain joins TRBV29-1 to TRBJ1-5; the match to TRBD1 covers 9 bases. The CDR3 is 14 amino acids. J was trimmed by 5 bases and V by 6 bases; bases with no gene match: 8. Germline values: CDR1 SQVTM, CDR2 ANQGSEA. The DNA of the CDR3 is TGCAGCGTCATCGCAACAGGGGGCGATCAGCCCCAGCATTTT. Residues: CSVIATGGDQPQHF.

The rearrangement joins TRBV6-5 to TRBJ1-5; D gene ambiguous. Trimming cost V 4 bases and J 1 base, with 8 bases left between them. Germline values: CDR1 MNHEY, CDR2 SVGAGI. The CDR3 sequence is 14 residues long. The CDR3 loop is CASSLVASNQPQHF. The CDR3 nucleotides read TGTGCCAGCAGTTTAGTAGCAAGCAATCAGCCCCAGCATTTT.

The chain combines TRBV18 with TRBJ1-1, with 7 nucleotides matching TRBD1. J was trimmed by 6 bases and V by 5 bases; bases with no gene match: 9. In germline, CDR1 is KGHSH, CDR2 LQKENI. This CDR3 is 14 amino acids long. CDR3 nucleotide sequence: TGTGCCAGCTCAGATGACTCCAGGGGGTCTGAAGCTTTCTTT. Amino acids: CASSDDSRGSEAFF.

This CDR3 reads CASSMSRPGDQPQHF. CDR3 nucleotide sequence: TGTGCCAGTAGTATGTCAAGACCAGGGGATCAGCCCCAGCATTTT. The chain recombines TRBV19 with TRBJ1-5; tentatively, D is TRBD1 (6 bases). V lost 3 bases, J lost 5 bases, and 14 bases lay in between. Germline V CDR1 and CDR2: LNHDA, SQIVND (reference sequence). The CDR3 spans 15 residues.

The DNA for the CDR3 is TGTGCCAGCAGCCAAGTGAGGAACACTGAAGCTTTCTTT. Its protein is CASSQVRNTEAFF. The chain joins TRBV3-1 (or the pseudogene TRBV3-2) to TRBJ1-1; no reliable D call. V lost 1 base to trimming and J lost 1 base, with 4 bases between them. CDR3 length equals 13 residues. CDR1 is LGHDT, CDR2 YNNKEL, per germline (reference sequence).

This chain connects TRBV14 to TRBJ1-2; D perhaps matches TRBD1 (5 bases). The CDR3 extends over 14 amino acids. Trimming removed 0 bases at V and 4 bases at J, with 9 bases between. From germline, CDR1 is SGHDN and CDR2 FVKESK. The CDR3 is CASSQDQGSYGYTF. The CDR3 region has the DNA TGTGCCAGCAGCCAAGATCAGGGCAGCTATGGCTACACCTTC.

The chain links TRBV7-3 to TRBJ1-4; D possibly corresponds to TRBD1 (6 bases). Germline lookup yields CDR1 SGHTA and CDR2 FQGTGA. V was clipped by 5 bases and J by 8 bases, with 15 bases between them. The length of the CDR3 is 14 residues. The CDR3 bases are TGTGCCAGCAGCCCGAGAGGGGGATTCGAAAAACTGTTTTTT. Protein sequence: CASSPRGGFEKLFF.

The V call is TRBV3-1 (or the pseudogene TRBV3-2), the J call TRBJ1-2, with 12 bases matching TRBD1. In germline, CDR1 is LGHDT, CDR2 YNNKEL (reference sequence). V was clipped by 5 bases and J by 4 bases; unmatched bases: 11. The CDR3 is 17 amino acids. The CDR3 coding sequence is TGTGCCAGCAGCGACCGGGACAGGGGGCTGTTGTCCTATGGCTACACCTTC. Protein product: CASSDRDRGLLSYGYTF.

The V call is TRBV18, the J call TRBJ2-5; no clear D. Germline V gene lookup returns CDR1 KGHSH and CDR2 LQKENI. The V gene lost 0 bases and the J gene lost 4 bases, with 9 bases spanning the gap. The CDR3 contains 14 residues. The CDR3 is CASSPPLTRETQYF. The CDR3 DNA is TGTGCCAGCTCACCACCTCTAACCCGAGAGACCCAGTACTTC.

The V call is TRBV10-3, the J call TRBJ1-1; 10 bases fit TRBD1. With V trimmed by 10 bases and J by 5 bases, 7 bases remained unmatched. The CDR3 runs to 13 residues. CDR1 and CDR2 from the germline V gene are ENHRY and SYGVKD. In nucleotides, the CDR3 is TGTGCCACGGGACAGGGGCTAGGAACTGAAGCTTTCTTT. Its translation is CATGQGLGTEAFF.

Concerning this clone: Other DNA sequences in the sample encode the same CDR3. The rearrangement joins TRBV11-3 to TRBJ2-2; D is unresolved. The germline V gene encodes CDR1 SGHNT and CDR2 YENEEA. The CDR3 loop spans 12 amino acids. V dropped 4 bases and J dropped 2 bases, with 2 bases sitting between them. CDR3 in amino acids: CASSSNTGELFF. CDR3 bases: TGTGCCAGCAGCTCTAACACCGGGGAGCTGTTTTTT. Full variable domain (outside the CDR3, taken from reference TRBV11-3 and TRBJ2-2): EAGVVQSPRYKIIEKKQPVAFWCNPISGHNTLYWYLQNLGQGPELLIRYENEEAVDDSQLPKDRFSAERLKGVDSTLKIQPAELGDSAVYLCASSSNTGELFFGEGSRLTVL.

This sequence joins TRBV9 and TRBJ2-7; D not certain. V lost 0 bases, J lost 1 base, and 11 bases lay in between. Germline values: CDR1 SGDLS, CDR2 YYNGEE. This CDR3 is built from 15 residues. DNA for the CDR3: TGTGCCAGCAGCGTAGGTCCCGGCAGTTCCTACGAGCAGTACTTC. Protein sequence: CASSVGPGSSYEQYF. The variable domain in full, completed from reference TRBV9 and TRBJ2-7, reads DSGVTQTPKHLITATGQRVTLRCSPRSGDLSVYWYQQSLDQGLQFLIQYYNGEERAKGNILERFSAQQFPDLHSELNLSSLELGDSALYFCASSVGPGSSYEQYFGPGTRLTVT.

This clone was detected only a few times. The chain uses TRBV7-3 and TRBJ2-2; D is possibly TRBD1 or TRBD2 (7 bases each). Germline lookup yields CDR1 SGHTA and CDR2 FQGTGA. CDR3 length: 21 amino acids. V was clipped by 4 bases and J by 4 bases, with 31 bases between them. The CDR3 nucleotides read TGTGCCAGCAGCTCCATCGGGGGGCAGGGGGGATTGAGTACGGGCACCGGGGAGCTGTTTTTT. As protein: CASSSIGGQGGLSTGTGELFF.

This clone was observed a few times. The chain recombines TRBV5-4 with TRBJ2-2; 7 bases are shared with TRBD2. This CDR3 is built from 16 residues. J was trimmed by 6 bases and V by 0 bases; bases with no gene match: 8. Germline lookup yields CDR1 SGHNT and CDR2 YYREEE (reference sequence). As DNA, the CDR3 is TGTGCCAGCAGCTTGGCGGGAGGCAGATCCCCCGGGGAGCTGTTTTTT. It codes for CASSLAGGRSPGELFF.